One and the same sample provided the 14 T cell receptor beta chains below, sequenced in a study of blood T cell repertoires in COVID-19 (TCRdb year 2020). Library preparation employed the immunoSEQ multiplex PCR assay. TCRdb stores this immuneACCESS table with in-frame sequences only. Part of the clones is absent; in the studies checked, under half of the shortfall reflects unresolved V genes, and no reason is known for the rest. For this sample the table gives tens of thousands of clones, of which about 86% were detected only once. 5.5% to 6.5% of the sample is taken by the ten largest. Sequencing was done on a sample of peripheral blood. The receptors derive from an elderly woman with active or convalescent COVID-19.

This chain connects TRBV5-4 to TRBJ2-7, with a weak D call TRBD2 (6 bases). With 1 base removed from V and 4 bases from J, the gap between germline ends came to 12 bases. The CDR3 is 14 residues long. Per germline, CDR1 SGHNT and CDR2 YYREEE (reference sequence). The CDR3 bases are TGTGCCAGCAGCTTGTCCCAGGGAGGTTACGAGCAGTACTTC. Encoded protein: CASSLSQGGYEQYF.

This clone was observed a few times. The genes are TRBV19 and TRBJ2-7; TRBD1 might be the D (5 bases). The CDR3 is made up of 15 amino acids. Germline lookup yields CDR1 LNHDA and CDR2 SQIVND (reference sequence). V lost 2 bases and J 3 bases, leaving 14 bases between the germline ends. The DNA for the CDR3 is TGTGCCAGTAGTATAATGAGCGACAGATTCTACGAGCAGTACTTC. Encoded protein: CASSIMSDRFYEQYF. The full variable domain, in which reference TRBV19 and TRBJ2-7 provide the parts outside the CDR3, is DGGITQSPKYLFRKEGQNVTLSCEQNLNHDAMYWYRQDPGQGLRLIYYSQIVNDFQKGDIAEGYSVSREKKESFPLTVTSAQKNPTAFYLCASSIMSDRFYEQYFGPGTRLTVT.

The sample holds one count of this clone. The chain uses TRBV3-1 (or the pseudogene TRBV3-2) and TRBJ2-5; D gene ambiguous. V was pared by 2 bases and J by 5 bases, with 6 bases between. The CDR3 consists of 12 residues. CDR1 LGHDT and CDR2 YNNKEL come from the germline V gene (reference sequence). CDR3 sequence: CASSQLQETQYF. DNA of the CDR3: TGTGCCAGCAGCCAACTTCAGGAGACCCAGTACTTC.

The genes are TRBV7-9 and TRBJ2-7; maybe TRBD1 (5 bases). CDR3 length: 15 amino acids. CDR1 is SEHNR, CDR2 FQNEAQ, per germline (reference sequence). The germline V and J ends were trimmed by 5 bases and 3 bases, with 17 bases remaining between them. CDR3 protein: CASSPRTSPVYEQYF. The CDR3 nucleotides are TGTGCCAGCAGCCCGCGGACATCGCCCGTCTACGAGCAGTACTTC.

The chain has TRBV5-1 and TRBJ2-3; 13 nucleotides align to TRBD2. CDR3 length equals 14 residues. Germline trimming cut 4 bases from V and 5 bases from J; bases unmatched to any gene: 1. CDR1 is SGHRS and CDR2 is YFSETQ in the germline V gene. This CDR3 reads CASSRTSGGDTQYF. For the CDR3, the DNA is TGCGCCAGCAGCCGGACTAGCGGGGGAGATACGCAGTATTTT.

V is TRBV4-1 and J is TRBJ1-1; D remains ambiguous. The V end lost 4 bases, the J end lost 10 bases, and 22 bases lay between the germline ends. Germline assignment: CDR1 MGHRA and CDR2 YSYEKL. The CDR3 is 15 residues long. Here the CDR3 DNA reads TGCGCCAGCAGCCTAGACGCCGAAGCAATTGGGAGAGCTTTCTTT. It specifies CASSLDAEAIGRAFF.

The CDR3 DNA sequence: TGTGCCAGCAGCCCCGGACTAGGTGGCGGGGAGCTGTTTTTT. Its translation is CASSPGLGGGELFF. V is TRBV5-4 and J is TRBJ2-2; 7 nucleotides align to TRBD2. Germline CDR1 SGHNT, CDR2 YYREEE (reference sequence). J gave up 7 bases and V 4 bases, and 7 bases lay outside the gene matches. This CDR3 has 14 amino acids.

The V and J genes are TRBV5-1 and TRBJ2-1; possible D gene TRBD1, 6 bases. From germline, CDR1 is SGHRS and CDR2 YFSETQ. The ends were cut back, 3 bases at V and 7 bases at J, with 14 bases in the middle. The CDR3 is 14 amino acids. This CDR3 is CASSSGDPRNEQFF. DNA of the CDR3: TGCGCCAGCAGCTCAGGGGACCCGAGGAATGAGCAGTTCTTC.

The rearrangement links TRBV29-1 to TRBJ1-3; D is possibly TRBD1 (5 bases). Germline V CDR1 and CDR2: SQVTM, ANQGSEA. The V end was cut by 0 bases, the J end by 1 base, with 13 bases between. The CDR3 covers 16 residues. This CDR3 is CSVEDHLGQSGNTIYF. The CDR3 DNA reads as TGCAGCGTTGAAGATCATCTGGGGCAGTCTGGAAACACCATATATTTT.

V and J are TRBV25-1 and TRBJ1-3; D not resolved. V lost 6 bases to trimming and J lost 4 bases, with 16 bases between them. The CDR3 runs 15 residues. CDR1 and CDR2 from the germline V gene are MGHDK and SYGVNS. CDR3 coding DNA: TGTGCCAGCAGCGTAGGAGGGTCTTCAGGAAACACCATATATTTT. Translation: CASSVGGSSGNTIYF.

V and J are TRBV7-9 and TRBJ2-1; a possible D gene is TRBD2 (6 bases). CDR1 is SEHNR and CDR2 is FQNEAQ in the germline V gene (reference sequence). V was trimmed by 3 bases and J by 7 bases, leaving 13 bases between them. The length of the CDR3 is 14 residues. The CDR3 reads CASSLEGVGNEQFF. In DNA, the CDR3 is TGTGCCAGCAGCTTGGAGGGAGTGGGGAATGAGCAGTTCTTC.

The CDR3 nucleotides read TGTGCCATCAGTAAAATCAGCACGGGGGTCTCCGCCGGGGAGCTGTTTTTT. This sequence encodes CAISKISTGVSAGELFF. The chain recombines TRBV10-3 with TRBJ2-2; D may be TRBD2 (6 bases). CDR1 ENHRY and CDR2 SYGVKD come from the germline V gene. V was shortened by 5 bases and J by 6 bases, with 22 bases between the two germline ends. CDR3 length: 17 residues.

The chain couples TRBV5-1 to TRBJ2-1; D possibly corresponds to TRBD2 (6 bases). Germline lookup yields CDR1 SGHRS and CDR2 YFSETQ. This CDR3 contains 15 residues. V was clipped by 0 bases and J by 5 bases, with 12 bases between them. In DNA form, the CDR3 reads TGCGCCAGCAGCTTGGACGGGAGCCCGAACAATGAGCAGTTCTTC. Translation: CASSLDGSPNNEQFF.

The V gene is TRBV10-3, the J gene TRBJ2-3, with 13 bases identical to TRBD2. The CDR3 runs to 17 residues. Germline CDR1 ENHRY, CDR2 SYGVKD. Germline trimming cut 5 bases from V and 1 base from J; bases unmatched to any gene: 6. Written as DNA, the CDR3 is TGTGCCATCAGTCGGACTAGCGGGGGCATCGGCACAGATACGCAGTATTTT. Translating gives CAISRTSGGIGTDTQYF.